These T cell receptor beta chains were read from a single sample in a study of T-cell reconstitution after alpha-beta-depleted transplantation in children. TCRdb called the PCR reads again in MiXCR, with one record for every CDR3 protein. Of some 95,000 distinct CDR3 sequences listed, about a quarter were seen once; the top ten hold roughly a fifth. The source material was PBMCs, sampled before TCRalphabeta/CD19-depleted stem cell transplant. The receptors shown here come from a boy aged 2 to 9 with acute lymphoblastic leukemia, due to receive a stem cell transplant. Both conserved end residues are part of each CDR3. D genes are given only for firm matches. Size values are once, few and many counts, or a class for expanded clones, and some rows have none.

j_call	d_call	clone_size	v_call	cdr3_nt	cdr3_aa
TRBJ2-6	TRBD2	NA	TRBV4-1	TGCGCCAGCAGCCAAGTTACTAGCGGACGCTCTGGGGCCAACGTCCTGACTTTC	CASSQVTSGRSGANVLTF
TRBJ2-1	NA	NA	TRBV20-1	TGCAGTGCTATCGAGGGGGAGGTGGCGGGGAATGAGCAGTTCTTC	CSAIEGEVAGNEQFF
TRBJ2-3	TRBD2	many	TRBV7-7	TGTGCCAGCAGCCGGGGGACTAGCGGATCAGATACGCAGTATTTT	CASSRGTSGSDTQYF
TRBJ2-6	TRBD1	NA	TRBV11-2	TGTGCCAGCAGCTTAGTCCGTGGGGACAGGCTCTCTGGGGCCAACGTCCTGACTTTC	CASSLVRGDRLSGANVLTF
TRBJ2-3	NA	few	TRBV20-1	TGCAGTGCATGGCCCCGTGGGGAGTATACGCAGTATTTT	CSAWPRGEYTQYF
TRBJ2-3	TRBD2	few	TRBV2	TGTGCCAGCCGCACCGGGACTAGGATAACAGATACGCAGTATTTT	CASRTGTRITDTQYF
TRBJ1-1	NA	NA	TRBV20-1	TGCAGTGCCGTCCGGGGGGTGGCCCGCACTGAAGCTTTCTTT	CSAVRGVARTEAFF
TRBJ2-1	TRBD2	few	TRBV6-5	TGTGCCAGCCGATCGGCTAGCGGGAGTTACAATGAGCAGTTCTTC	CASRSASGSYNEQFF
TRBJ2-5	NA	few	TRBV5-1	TGCGCCAGTTACCGGGACCTTCAAGAGACCCAGTACTTC	CASYRDLQETQYF
TRBJ2-3	TRBD1	NA	TRBV24-1	TGTGCCACCAGTGATTATACAGGGGGCAACACAGATACGCAGTATTTT	CATSDYTGGNTDTQYF
TRBJ2-3	TRBD2	NA	TRBV29-1	TGCAGCGTTGTACTAGCGGGATCTCTAGATACGCAGTATTTT	CSVVLAGSLDTQYF
TRBJ2-3	NA	NA	TRBV7-8	TGTGCCAGCAGCACCCGGCAGGGCACAGATACGCAGTATTTT	CASSTRQGTDTQYF
TRBJ1-1	NA	few	TRBV5-6	TGTGCCAGCGCCCTTTCGGGGGTCCGGAACACTGAAGCTTTCTTT	CASALSGVRNTEAFF
TRBJ2-3	NA	NA	TRBV10-1	TGCGCCAGCAGTGAGTCGACCAGTATCACAGATACGCAGTATTTT	CASSESTSITDTQYF
TRBJ2-1	NA	few	TRBV12-3/TRBV12-4	TGTGCCAGCAGTTTAGGGGCGGAGTCCTACAATGAGCAGTTCTTC	CASSLGAESYNEQFF
TRBJ2-7	TRBD2	NA	TRBV15	TGTGCCACCAGCGGTAGGCTAGCGGGCGGTGAGCAGTACTTC	CATSGRLAGGEQYF
TRBJ2-2	TRBD2	NA	TRBV5-6	TGTGCCAGCAGCCGAGGACTAGTTTTCGACGGGGAGCTGTTTTTT	CASSRGLVFDGELFF
TRBJ2-3	NA	NA	TRBV7-2	TGTGCCAGCAGCCAAGATCCAGTGTTCACAGATACGCAGTATTTT	CASSQDPVFTDTQYF
TRBJ2-2	NA	many	TRBV20-1	TGCAGTGCTAGTGGGCCAGAGCTGAGGACCGGGGAGCTGTTTTTT	CSASGPELRTGELFF
TRBJ2-7	NA	NA	TRBV3-1	TGTGCCAGCAGCCATGAGAGTTCCTACGAGCAGTACTTC	CASSHESSYEQYF
TRBJ2-1	NA	NA	TRBV24-1	TGTGCCACCAGCCTTTTGGGGCGTGATGAGCAGTTCTTC	CATSLLGRDEQFF
TRBJ2-2	NA	NA	TRBV20-1	TGCAGTGCTAGTGGCTCTAACACCGGGGAGCTGTTTTTT	CSASGSNTGELFF
TRBJ1-5	NA	NA	TRBV24-1	TGTGCCACCAGTGATCAGGGAGAGGTTCAGCCCCAGCATTTT	CATSDQGEVQPQHF
TRBJ2-7	NA	many	TRBV12-3/TRBV12-4	TGTGCCAGCAGGGTACAGGCGGGATATTCCTACGAGCAGTACTTC	CASRVQAGYSYEQYF
TRBJ2-3	TRBD2	NA	TRBV6-2/TRBV6-3	TGTGCCAGCAGCTTAGCGGGGAGAAGCACAGATACGCAGTATTTT	CASSLAGRSTDTQYF
TRBJ1-2	TRBD1	NA	TRBV7-8	TGTGCCAGCAGCCAGGGGACAGCGGCTGGCTACACCTTC	CASSQGTAAGYTF
TRBJ1-5	TRBD1	NA	TRBV27	TGTGCCAGCAGGGCGGGGACAGCATATAGCAATCAGCCCCAGCATTTT	CASRAGTAYSNQPQHF
TRBJ1-2	NA	NA	TRBV11-2	TGTGCCAGCAGCTTAGTCGTTCGTGGGGCTGGTGGCTACACCTTC	CASSLVVRGAGGYTF
TRBJ2-1	NA	NA	TRBV20-1	TGCAGTGCTAGAGGGCCAGGAGGAGGGACGTACAATGAGCAGTTCTTC	CSARGPGGGTYNEQFF
TRBJ2-7	TRBD1	NA	TRBV20-1	TGCAGTGCTAGGCAACCCGGGACAGTGGGCAGAGAGCAGTACTTC	CSARQPGTVGREQYF
TRBJ2-3	NA	NA	TRBV6-5	TGTGCCAGCAGTTACTCGGGTCGGTCAGGGACTCCCACAGATACGCAGTATTTT	CASSYSGRSGTPTDTQYF
TRBJ2-1	NA	NA	TRBV29-1	TGCAGCGTTGAAGGCCTCGCGGAGATACAGATTTACAATGAGCAGTTCTTC	CSVEGLAEIQIYNEQFF
TRBJ2-7	NA	few	TRBV12-3/TRBV12-4	TGTGCCAGCAGTTTCAGCGGGTACGAGCAGTACTTC	CASSFSGYEQYF
TRBJ2-3	NA	many	TRBV5-1	TGCGCCAGCAGCGTCGACGCAGTCACAGATACGCAGTATTTT	CASSVDAVTDTQYF
TRBJ1-5	NA	few	TRBV20-1	TGCAGTGCTAGAGGCAACACAGGGTTTGGCAATCAGCCCCAGCATTTT	CSARGNTGFGNQPQHF
TRBJ2-3	TRBD2	many	TRBV6-5	TGTGCCAGCAGTCTAGCGGGAGAGGCGCAGTATTTT	CASSLAGEAQYF
TRBJ2-3	NA	NA	TRBV3-1	TGTGCCAGCAGCCCCGGGGGCGGAGGGGATTTCACAGATACGCAGTATTTT	CASSPGGGGDFTDTQYF
TRBJ1-2	TRBD1	NA	TRBV20-1	TGCAGTGCCGCCAGACAGGGGGCTGACTATGGCTACACCTTC	CSAARQGADYGYTF
TRBJ2-1	TRBD2	NA	TRBV20-1	TGCAGTGCTAGTGGGACTAGCCTGAATGAGCAGTTCTTC	CSASGTSLNEQFF
TRBJ2-3	NA	NA	TRBV11-2	TGTGCCAGCAGCTCTTGGTCAGATACGCAGTATTTT	CASSSWSDTQYF
TRBJ2-1	NA	few	TRBV9	TGTGCCAGCAGCGTAGACAGCAGCTCCTACAATGAGCAGTTCTTC	CASSVDSSSYNEQFF
TRBJ2-3	TRBD2	few	TRBV20-1	TGCAGTGCTCTATCTAGCGGGACCACAGATACGCAGTATTTT	CSALSSGTTDTQYF
TRBJ1-4	NA	NA	TRBV20-1	TGCAGTGCCGGCCCGTCAACTAATGAAAAACTGTTTTTT	CSAGPSTNEKLFF
TRBJ2-7	NA	few	TRBV25-1	TGTGCCAGCAGTAAAGGGTTGGCCTACGAGCAGTACTTC	CASSKGLAYEQYF
TRBJ2-1	NA	NA	TRBV4-1	TGCGCCAGCAGCCAAGAAGGGGACAATGAGCAGTTCTTC	CASSQEGDNEQFF
TRBJ2-1	TRBD2	NA	TRBV20-1	TGCAGTGCTCGAGCGGGAGGAGGCGGGAATGAGCAGTTCTTC	CSARAGGGGNEQFF
TRBJ2-7	TRBD2	many	TRBV11-2	TGTGCCAGCAGCTTAGTGGGGAGGGGCCGATATAACGAGCAGTACTTC	CASSLVGRGRYNEQYF
TRBJ2-3	NA	few	TRBV18	TGTGCCAGCTCACCGAGCTACGTCCCTTCCGATACGCAGTATTTT	CASSPSYVPSDTQYF
TRBJ1-2	NA	few	TRBV7-9	TGTGCCAGCAGCCCTTCTGGAACGGAATCTGGCTACACCTTC	CASSPSGTESGYTF
TRBJ2-5	TRBD2	few	TRBV5-1	TGCGCCAGCAGCTTGGGACTAGCGCTCCAAGAGACCCAGTACTTC	CASSLGLALQETQYF
TRBJ2-3	NA	NA	TRBV29-1	TGCAGCGTTGAAGATCGATTGCTTAGTAGCACAGATACGCAGTATTTT	CSVEDRLLSSTDTQYF
TRBJ2-2	NA	medium-sized	TRBV4-1	TGCGCCAGCAGCCCCCGATCCACCGGGGAGCTGTTTTTT	CASSPRSTGELFF
TRBJ2-2	NA	few	TRBV5-1	TGCGCCAGCAGCTTGACCAGTTCCTTTAACACCGGGGAGCTGTTTTTT	CASSLTSSFNTGELFF